One sample yielded the 27 T cell receptor beta chains listed below, sequenced in a study of T cell responses to AZD1222 COVID-19 vaccine. TCRdb's copy holds only in-frame clones and misses some; the assay was immunoSEQ multiplex PCR. The repertoire holds roughly 100,000 clones, roughly 87% seen once, with approximately 3% in the top ten. The sample here was peripheral blood, taken on day 0 of AZD1222 vaccination. The receptors stem from an adult in good health.

The chain recombines TRBV7-2 with TRBJ1-1; D unclear. The germline V and J ends were trimmed by 3 bases and 4 bases, with 9 bases remaining between them. Per the germline V gene, CDR1 is SGHTA and CDR2 is FQGNSA. CDR3 length equals 13 residues. CDR3 sequence (DNA): TGTGCCAGCAGCTTCATGGGAGGCACTGAAGCTTTCTTT. This gives the protein CASSFMGGTEAFF.

V usage is TRBV24-1 and J usage is TRBJ2-7, with D perhaps being TRBD1 or TRBD2 (6 bases each). Germline V lookup: CDR1 KGHDR, CDR2 SFDVKD. Trimming left V 5 bases short and J 0 bases short, with 16 bases between. The CDR3 covers 16 residues. DNA of the CDR3: TGTGCCACCAGTGCAAAACAGGGACTGAGCTCCTACGAGCAGTACGTC. Encoded protein: CATSAKQGLSSYEQYV.

V is TRBV6-6 and J is TRBJ1-6; D not certain. Germline CDR1 MNHNY, CDR2 SVGAGI (reference sequence). The CDR3 runs to 13 residues. V was clipped by 2 bases and J by 7 bases, with 6 bases between them. CDR3 bases: TGTGCCAGCAGTTACGACCCGAATTCACCCCTCCACTTT. Protein sequence: CASSYDPNSPLHF.

The chain links TRBV19 to TRBJ1-4; D not certain. The CDR3 is made up of 15 amino acids. Deletions cut 8 bases from V and 0 bases from J, with 13 bases between. CDR1 and CDR2 (germline): LNHDA, SQIVND (reference sequence). In DNA form, the CDR3 reads TGTGCCAGTGCCTCTGTGGGCGCAACTAATGAAAAACTGTTTTTT. Its translation is CASASVGATNEKLFF.

This clone was detected a few times. CDR3 residues: CASIRGHNQPQHF. The CDR3, as DNA: TGTGCCAGCATCAGGGGTCACAATCAGCCCCAGCATTTT. This chain joins TRBV28 and TRBJ1-5; possible D gene TRBD1, 6 bases. This CDR3 region has 13 residues. Germline V gene sequence: CDR1 MDHEN, CDR2 SYDVKM. V lost 7 bases to trimming and J lost 3 bases, with 10 bases between them.

This clone came up a few times. The chain uses TRBV6-4 and TRBJ1-6; tentatively, D is TRBD1 (5 bases). Germline CDR1 is MRHNA and CDR2 is SNTAGT. Between the trimmed V and J ends, which lost 3 bases and 8 bases, there was a span of 14 bases. The CDR3 is 15 residues long. The CDR3 sequence: CASSESRTQDSPLHF. Written as DNA, the CDR3 is TGTGCCAGCAGTGAATCTCGGACACAGGATTCACCCCTCCACTTT.

The chain employs TRBV7-2 and TRBJ2-3, with D possibly matching TRBD1 (6 bases). V was trimmed by 5 bases and J by 0 bases, leaving 9 bases between them. The CDR3 is 14 residues long. Germline CDR1 is SGHTA and CDR2 is FQGNSA. The CDR3 nucleotides read TGTGCCAGCAGCCCCAGGGGTAGCACAGATACGCAGTATTTT. Amino acids: CASSPRGSTDTQYF.

The J gene is TRBJ1-6, the V gene TRBV25-1; no firm D call. Germline CDR1 MGHDK, CDR2 SYGVNS. V was pared by 6 bases and J by 5 bases, with 14 bases between. The CDR3 is 15 residues long. The CDR3 bases are TGTGCCAGCAGAACAGCGCAAGTTGATAATTCACCCCTCCACTTT. This encodes CASRTAQVDNSPLHF.

Worth noting for this clone: The junction differs from germline at one of its ends, possibly a read error. The rearrangement links TRBV5-1 to TRBJ1-1, with TRBD1 matching over 11 bases. The CDR3 totals 16 residues. Germline values: CDR1 SGHRS, CDR2 YFSETQ. CDR3 amino acids: CASSSRTGGMNTEAFF. CDR3 nucleotide sequence: TGTGCCAGCAGCTCAAGGACAGGGGGCATGAACACTGAAGCTTTCTTT.

The chain links TRBV2 to TRBJ1-2; D is ambiguous. CDR1 is SNHLY, CDR2 FYNNEI, per germline. This CDR3 has 12 amino acids. V was clipped by 2 bases and J by 4 bases, with 5 bases between them. Here the CDR3 reads CASSEWGYGYTF. The CDR3 DNA reads as TGTGCCAGCAGTGAATGGGGCTATGGCTACACCTTC.

The V call is TRBV2, the J call TRBJ1-2, with a possible D match to TRBD1 (6 bases). The V end was cut by 3 bases, the J end by 1 base, with 9 bases between. Germline V gene sequence: CDR1 SNHLY, CDR2 FYNNEI. CDR3 length equals 14 residues. CDR3 nucleotides: TGTGCCAGCAGTGATAGGGGGAGTAACTATGGCTACACCTTC. Translating it yields CASSDRGSNYGYTF.

The gene calls are TRBV24-1 and TRBJ2-7; D may match TRBD1 or TRBD2 (5 bases each). CDR3 length equals 16 residues. Trimming took 5 bases from V and 1 from J, leaving 17 bases between them. Germline-derived CDR1 and CDR2 are KGHDR and SFDVKD. The CDR3: CATSVRRGWGSYEQYF. The CDR3 DNA reads TGTGCCACCAGTGTTAGACGGGGCTGGGGATCCTACGAGCAGTACTTC.

This chain joins TRBV5-6 and TRBJ1-2; D unclear. V lost 0 bases and J lost 4, with 16 bases in between. CDR1 and CDR2 (germline): SGHDT, YYEEEE. The CDR3 spans 16 residues. CDR3 bases: TGTGCCAGCAGCTTGGACATGAGAGGCCCTGGCTATGGCTACACCTTC. Protein sequence: CASSLDMRGPGYGYTF.

The CDR3 bases are TGTGCCAGCAGCTTGGCGGGGACTAGCTACGAGCAGTACTTC. Translated: CASSLAGTSYEQYF. The chain links TRBV5-6 to TRBJ2-7; TRBD2 matches at 8 bases. Germline V CDR1 and CDR2: SGHDT, YYEEEE. CDR3 length: 14 amino acids. The ends lost 0 bases at V and 3 bases at J; junction bases unmatched: 2.

The chain combines TRBV6-2 or TRBV6-3 with TRBJ1-2; no clear D. Germline CDR1 is MNHEY and CDR2 is SVGEGT. V gave up 5 bases and J gave up 5 bases, with 15 bases separating them. CDR3 length: 14 residues. The CDR3 coding sequence is TGTGCCAGCAGTACTGTCCTAGACGGGTATGGCTACACCTTC. This sequence encodes CASSTVLDGYGYTF.

The chain employs TRBV30 and TRBJ1-3, with 10 bases aligning to TRBD1. The V segment lost 5 bases and the J segment 1 base; nucleotides outside the gene matches: 5. CDR3 length: 15 amino acids. Germline assignment: CDR1 GTSNPN and CDR2 SVGIG (reference sequence). CDR3 sequence reads: CAWGRQGASGNTIYF. The DNA for the CDR3 is TGTGCCTGGGGGAGACAGGGGGCATCTGGAAACACCATATATTTT.

This sequence joins TRBV3-1 (or the pseudogene TRBV3-2) and TRBJ1-6; maybe TRBD1 (5 bases). CDR3 length: 14 amino acids. V lost 1 base and J lost 6, with 7 bases in between. From germline, CDR1 is LGHDT and CDR2 YNNKEL (reference sequence). The chain's CDR3 is CASSQVDTNSPLHF. DNA of the CDR3: TGTGCCAGCAGCCAAGTGGACACTAATTCACCCCTCCACTTT.

Remarks on this clone: This sample also contains other DNA sequences that code for the same CDR3. As DNA, the CDR3 is TGTGCCAGCAGCTTAGGACAGGGGAATCAGCCCCAGCATTTT. Amino acid sequence: CASSLGQGNQPQHF. The V and J genes are TRBV7-2 and TRBJ1-5, with TRBD1 matching over 8 bases. The J segment lost 4 bases and the V segment lost 1 base, leaving 0 bases of the junction unmatched. Germline V lookup: CDR1 SGHTA, CDR2 FQGNSA. The CDR3 is 14 residues long.

The chain couples TRBV7-3 to TRBJ2-3; the match to TRBD2 covers 7 bases. In germline, CDR1 is SGHTA, CDR2 FQGTGA. J lost 1 base, V lost 1 base, and 2 bases had no gene match. The CDR3 consists of 15 residues. As DNA, the CDR3 is TGTGCCAGCAGCTTAAGCGGGAGCGGCACAGATACGCAGTATTTT. Its protein product is CASSLSGSGTDTQYF.

The rearrangement joins TRBV5-1 to TRBJ1-2, with TRBD1 matching 10 bases. Germline CDR1 is SGHRS and CDR2 is YFSETQ. The junction had 6 bases not matched to a gene; V was cut back by 0 bases and J by 4 bases. The CDR3 covers 16 residues. CDR3 in amino acids: CASSLAWDRGSYGYTF. In DNA form, the CDR3 reads TGCGCCAGCAGCTTGGCCTGGGACAGGGGATCCTATGGCTACACCTTC. Full variable domain (remainder filled in from reference TRBV5-1 and TRBJ1-2): KAGVTQTPRYLIKTRGQQVTLSCSPISGHRSVSWYQQTPGQGLQFLFEYFSETQRNKGNFPGRFSGRQFSNSRSEMNVSTLELGDSALYLCASSLAWDRGSYGYTFGSGTRLTVV.

CDR3 amino acids: CAWRGGTEAFF. CDR3 coding DNA: TGTGCCTGGAGGGGGGGCACTGAAGCTTTCTTT. The chain carries TRBV30 and TRBJ1-1; D is possibly TRBD1 (5 bases). V was pared by 3 bases and J by 4 bases, with 6 bases between. Germline lookup yields CDR1 GTSNPN and CDR2 SVGIG (reference sequence). The length of the CDR3 is 11 residues. Variable domain in full (rest from reference TRBV30 and TRBJ1-1): SQTIHQWPATLVQPVGSPLSLECTVEGTSNPNLYWYRQAAGRGLQLLFYSVGIGQISSEVPQNLSASRPQDRQFILSSKKLLLSDSGFYLCAWRGGTEAFFGQGTRLTVV.

This clone appeared once. The chain joins TRBV18 to TRBJ2-7; TRBD2 might be the D (7 bases). The CDR3 totals 19 residues. The ends were cut back, 2 bases at V and 5 bases at J, with 28 bases in the middle. CDR1 and CDR2 (germline): KGHSH, LQKENI. The CDR3 DNA reads as TGTGCCAGCTCACCAACCCGGGACTCCTACGTAGGGGGGGGGCACGAGCAGTACTTC. Protein product: CASSPTRDSYVGGGHEQYF.

The J gene is TRBJ1-5, the V gene TRBV4-3; no firm D call. Germline assignment: CDR1 LGHNA and CDR2 YSLEER. V was clipped by 0 bases and J by 5 bases, with 11 bases between them. The CDR3 loop spans 15 amino acids. The CDR3 loop is CASSQDRSDHQPQHF. Here the CDR3 DNA reads TGCGCCAGCAGCCAAGATCGGTCGGATCATCAGCCCCAGCATTTT.

This clone was detected a few times. The rearrangement uses TRBV30 and TRBJ2-2, with 7 bases fitting TRBD1. V shed 2 bases, J shed 0 bases, and the junction held 9 bases outside the gene matches. This CDR3 comprises 17 residues. Germline V gene lookup returns CDR1 GTSNPN and CDR2 SVGIG (reference sequence). CDR3 amino acids: CAWSSARGRSNTGELFF. The CDR3 DNA follows: TGTGCCTGGAGTTCGGCAAGGGGGCGATCGAACACCGGGGAGCTGTTTTTT.

This clone has just a few counts. V gene TRBV30 combines with J gene TRBJ2-2; 7 bases align to TRBD2. Germline V gene data show CDR1 as GTSNPN and CDR2 as SVGIG (reference sequence). The CDR3 totals 15 residues. V was pared by 4 bases and J by 8 bases, with 13 bases of the junction left unmatched. The CDR3 DNA is TGTGCCTGGACTCCCCGGGGCGGGAGATCGGGGGAGCTGTTTTTT. It encodes CAWTPRGGRSGELFF.

The rearrangement uses TRBV4-1 and TRBJ1-2; tentatively, D is TRBD1 (6 bases). Trimming left V 3 bases short and J 7 bases short, with 18 bases between. Germline V CDR1 and CDR2: MGHRA, YSYEKL. The CDR3 runs 15 residues. In DNA form, the CDR3 reads TGCGCCAGCAGCCAGTCGCAGGGGTTTACGGGTGGCTACACCTTC. This sequence encodes CASSQSQGFTGGYTF.

This chain connects TRBV2 to TRBJ1-2; a weak D match, TRBD1 (6 bases). The CDR3 is 16 amino acids. Germline CDR1 is SNHLY and CDR2 is FYNNEI. V was trimmed by 2 bases and J by 1 base, leaving 14 bases between them. This CDR3 is CASSELAGAFNYGYTF. The CDR3 coding sequence is TGTGCCAGCAGTGAACTTGCAGGGGCCTTTAACTATGGCTACACCTTC.